The 5 T cell receptor beta chains below come from one sample, sequenced in a study of cytotoxic CD8 clonotypes in ibrutinib-treated CLL. Libraries were prepared by immunoSEQ multiplex PCR; TCRdb keeps only in-frame clonotypes and omits some of them. The table records approximately 50,000 clones, 50% to 70% of them present only once. Sequenced here: PBMCs, sampled at disease progression, from a patient treated with ibrutinib. Every receptor here comes from a human donor with chronic lymphocytic leukemia.

This clone came up once. The chain combines TRBV9 with TRBJ2-7, with D possibly TRBD1 on 5 matching bases. Germline-derived CDR1 and CDR2 are SGDLS and YYNGEE. V was shortened by 0 bases and J by 2 bases, with 21 bases between the two germline ends. The CDR3 is 18 residues long. The CDR3 protein is CASSVADIAIDGAYEQYF. In DNA form, the CDR3 reads TGTGCCAGCAGCGTAGCGGACATCGCGATCGATGGGGCCTACGAGCAGTACTTC. The full variable domain, its missing parts supplied by reference TRBV9 and TRBJ2-7, is DSGVTQTPKHLITATGQRVTLRCSPRSGDLSVYWYQQSLDQGLQFLIQYYNGEERAKGNILERFSAQQFPDLHSELNLSSLELGDSALYFCASSVADIAIDGAYEQYFGPGTRLTVT.

The chain couples TRBV9 to TRBJ1-3, with 7 nucleotides matching TRBD1. This CDR3 contains 17 residues. J lost 0 bases, V lost 3 bases, and 9 bases had no gene match. From germline, CDR1 is SGDLS and CDR2 YYNGEE. The CDR3 loop is CASSAQQGFHSGNTIYF. In nucleotides, the CDR3 is TGTGCCAGCAGCGCCCAACAGGGGTTTCACTCTGGAAACACCATATATTTT.

The chain has TRBV6-5 and TRBJ1-5, with 11 bases matching TRBD1. This CDR3 is built from 13 residues. The germline V gene encodes CDR1 MNHEY and CDR2 SVGAGI. Trimming at V came to 6 bases and at J to 7 bases, leaving 2 bases not matched to a gene. CDR3 in amino acids: CASRGQGEQPQHF. CDR3 DNA: TGTGCCAGCAGGGGACAGGGGGAACAGCCCCAGCATTTT.

This chain joins TRBV6-5 and TRBJ1-1; the D gene is possibly TRBD1 (6 bases). The CDR3 runs to 14 residues. V was shortened by 4 bases and J by 4 bases, with 13 bases between the two germline ends. Germline loops: CDR1 MNHEY, CDR2 SVGAGI. CDR3 bases: TGTGCCAGCAGTTTCATAATAGGGGGCACTGAAGCTTTCTTT. This sequence encodes CASSFIIGGTEAFF.

The V gene is TRBV10-1, the J gene TRBJ1-5; D ambiguous. CDR3 length equals 10 residues. Trimming removed 8 bases at V and 3 bases at J, with 2 bases between. The germline CDR1 and CDR2 sequences are WNHNN and SYGVQD (reference sequence). The CDR3 region is CASLNQPQHF. The DNA of the CDR3 is TGCGCCAGCCTCAATCAGCCCCAGCATTTT.